The 9 T cell receptor beta chains below all came from one sample that was sequenced in a study of cytomegalovirus exposure and HLA in healthy donors. Profiling relied on immunoSEQ multiplex PCR, and the TCRdb table lists in-frame clones only, not all of them. The data show around 190,000 clones, 80% to 90% seen once. The sample consisted of PBMCs. Receptors were obtained from a woman in her 30s in good health and CMV-seronegative.

The gene calls are TRBV29-1 and TRBJ2-3; no firm D call. Per germline, CDR1 SQVTM and CDR2 ANQGSEA. V lost 7 bases, J lost 1 base, and 18 bases lay in between. This CDR3 is built from 15 residues. CDR3 in amino acids: CSARKESERTDTQYF. The CDR3 bases are TGCAGCGCCCGAAAGGAGTCAGAACGCACAGATACGCAGTATTTT.

The chain combines TRBV10-1 with TRBJ2-3, with TRBD2 matching over 13 bases. The CDR3 spans 14 residues. V was pared by 6 bases and J by 6 bases, with 3 bases of the junction left unmatched. Looked up from germline, CDR1 is WNHNN and CDR2 is SYGVQD (reference sequence). The CDR3: CASSATSGRDTQYF. In DNA form, the CDR3 reads TGCGCCAGCAGCGCGACTAGCGGGAGGGATACGCAGTATTTT.

The chain links TRBV28 to TRBJ2-1, with 10 bases fitting TRBD1. CDR3 length: 16 amino acids. The J segment lost 8 bases and the V segment lost 3 bases, leaving 10 bases of the junction unmatched. The V gene's germline CDR1 is MDHEN and CDR2 SYDVKM. The CDR3 is CASSFGTGVGGYEQFF. The CDR3 coding sequence is TGTGCCAGCAGTTTCGGGACAGGGGTTGGAGGCTATGAGCAGTTCTTC.

The V gene is TRBV9, the J gene TRBJ2-5; D is unresolved. Germline V gene data show CDR1 as SGDLS and CDR2 as YYNGEE. The germline V and J ends were trimmed by 4 bases and 3 bases, with 13 bases remaining between them. This CDR3 is 14 amino acids long. CDR3 DNA sequence: TGTGCCAGCAGCATATATCTCGGTGAAGAGACCCAGTACTTC. This encodes CASSIYLGEETQYF.

This chain uses TRBV7-8 with TRBJ1-1, with unresolved D. The germline V gene has CDR1 SGHVS and CDR2 FQNEAQ. V lost 1 base to trimming and J lost 1 base, with 7 bases between them. CDR3 length equals 14 residues. CDR3 loop: CASSLGGRNTEAFF. CDR3 DNA: TGTGCCAGCAGCTTAGGAGGTAGGAACACTGAAGCTTTCTTT.

The rearrangement joins TRBV4-1 to TRBJ1-5; TRBD1 aligns across 9 bases. The junction had 4 bases not matched to a gene; V was cut back by 0 bases and J by 7 bases. CDR3 size: 15 residues. Germline V gene sequence: CDR1 MGHRA, CDR2 YSYEKL. CDR3 in DNA: TGCGCCAGCAGCCAAGATGGGACAGGGTTGCAGCCCCAGCATTTT. This encodes CASSQDGTGLQPQHF.

The chain combines TRBV10-2 with TRBJ1-2; weak D call: TRBD1 (6 bases). The CDR3 is made up of 15 amino acids. Trimming cost V 0 bases and J 14 bases, with 22 bases left between them. Per germline, CDR1 WSHSY and CDR2 SAAADI. Here the CDR3 reads CASSESNRTEIPWTF. In DNA, the CDR3 is TGCGCCAGCAGTGAGTCTAATAGGACAGAGATTCCTTGGACCTTC.

This chain joins TRBV28 and TRBJ1-2; D perhaps matches TRBD1 (5 bases). Germline V CDR1 and CDR2: MDHEN, SYDVKM. Trimming stripped 6 bases from V and 0 bases from J, with 11 bases between. The CDR3 runs to 14 residues. The CDR3 spells CASRPRGANYGYTF. In DNA form, the CDR3 reads TGTGCCAGCAGGCCCCGGGGGGCTAACTATGGCTACACCTTC.

This chain links TRBV5-8 with TRBJ2-7, with 9 positions matching TRBD2. CDR1 and CDR2 (germline): SGHTS, YDEGEE. The V and J ends lost 1 base and 5 bases, in that order; junction bases with no gene match: 7. The CDR3 extends over 15 amino acids. Written as DNA, the CDR3 is TGTGCCAGCAGCTTGTCCCTAGCGGGATATCACGAGCAGTACTTC. It translates to CASSLSLAGYHEQYF.